Each of the 29 T cell receptor beta chains below was sequenced from the same sample in a study of T-cell reconstitution after alpha-beta-depleted transplantation in children. Using unique molecular identifiers, the investigators prepared the TCRbeta library. TCRdb re-called the PCR reads through MiXCR, storing one row per CDR3 protein. The sample has about 440,000 distinct CDR3 sequences; around two fifths are singletons. Material: PBMCs, obtained before TCRalphabeta/CD19-depleted stem cell transplant. These receptors were collected from a girl aged 2 to 10 with aplastic anemia, due to receive a stem cell transplant.

This clonotype was seen at least ten times. This rearrangement joins TRBV6-1 to TRBJ2-7, with D possibly matching TRBD1 (6 bases). The CDR3 loop spans 14 amino acids. The V and J ends lost 6 bases and 5 bases respectively, with 17 bases between them. Germline-derived CDR1 and CDR2 are MNHNS and SASEGT. The CDR3 here is CASRLQGKVHEQYF. CDR3 DNA: TGTGCCAGCAGGCTCCAGGGGAAGGTCCACGAGCAGTACTTC.

This clonotype was seen many times. V is TRBV7-2 and J is TRBJ2-1; 9 positions match TRBD2. V dropped 6 bases and J dropped 0; count of bases not matched to a gene: 15. From germline, CDR1 is SGHTA and CDR2 FQGNSA. CDR3 length: 19 residues. The CDR3: CASRAVGLAGKSSYNEQFF. For the CDR3, the DNA is TGTGCCAGCAGAGCGGTCGGCCTAGCGGGAAAGTCCTCCTACAATGAGCAGTTCTTC.

In this sample, this clonotype turned up many times. This rearrangement joins TRBV28 to TRBJ2-1; D perhaps matches TRBD2 (5 bases). V was trimmed by 2 bases and J by 5 bases, leaving 16 bases between them. Per the germline V gene, CDR1 is MDHEN and CDR2 is SYDVKM. The CDR3 contains 16 residues. Here the CDR3 reads CASSLRGRGWDNEQFF. The CDR3 DNA follows: TGTGCCAGCAGTTTACGCGGCCGGGGATGGGACAATGAGCAGTTCTTC.

This clonotype showed up just once. The chain uses TRBV20-1 and TRBJ2-3, with 8 bases fitting TRBD2. The CDR3 has 13 amino acids. Germline V gives CDR1 DFQATT, CDR2 SNEGSKA (reference sequence). V shed 8 bases, J shed 4 bases, and the junction held 8 bases outside the gene matches. Written as DNA, the CDR3 is TGCAGTTGGCTCGGGGGGGGCGCAGATACGCAGTATTTT. It encodes CSWLGGGADTQYF.

This clonotype was found many times. The gene calls are TRBV5-1 and TRBJ2-1, with 8 nucleotides matching TRBD2. CDR1 and CDR2 (germline): SGHRS, YFSETQ. V lost 0 bases to trimming and J lost 5 bases; unmatched junction nucleotides: 4. CDR3 length: 15 residues. CDR3 coding DNA: TGCGCCAGCAGCTTGGTTCTAGCGGGTAACAATGAGCAGTTCTTC. As protein: CASSLVLAGNNEQFF.

The gene calls are TRBV5-1 and TRBJ2-7; D might be TRBD2 (5 bases). The germline V gene has CDR1 SGHRS and CDR2 YFSETQ. CDR3 length: 16 residues. The V end lost 2 bases, the J end lost 0 bases, and 15 bases lay between the germline ends. The CDR3 region has the DNA TGCGCCAGCAGCTTTACTAGATCTCCTGACTCCTACGAGCAGTACTTC. Residues: CASSFTRSPDSYEQYF.

This chain connects TRBV29-1 to TRBJ2-5; D remains unclear. The CDR3 is made up of 12 amino acids. The germline CDR1 and CDR2 sequences are SQVTM and ANQGSEA. V was trimmed by 4 bases and J by 2 bases, leaving 8 bases between them. The CDR3 is CSVAGWQETQYF. CDR3 DNA: TGCAGCGTTGCCGGGTGGCAAGAGACCCAGTACTTC. The variable domain in full, with the rest retrieved from reference TRBV29-1 and TRBJ2-5, is SAVISQKPSRDICQRGTSLTIQCQVDSQVTMMFWYRQQPGQSLTLIATANQGSEATYESGFVIDKFPISRPNLTFSTLTVSNMSPEDSSIYLCSVAGWQETQYFGPGTRLLVL.

This clonotype came up once. This chain links TRBV13 with TRBJ2-5, with TRBD2 identical over 13 bases. This CDR3 has 16 amino acids. J was trimmed by 3 bases and V by 5 bases; bases with no gene match: 6. Germline lookup yields CDR1 PRHDT and CDR2 FYEKMQ (reference sequence). The CDR3 coding sequence is TGTGCCAGCAGCGTACGGGGGACTAGCGGGGAAGAGACCCAGTACTTC. It encodes CASSVRGTSGEETQYF.

The rearrangement joins TRBV6-5 to TRBJ2-5; 9 nucleotides agree with TRBD2. Trimming removed 0 bases from V and 7 bases from J; junction bases left unmatched: 9. Germline CDR1 is MNHEY and CDR2 is SVGAGI. This CDR3 has 16 amino acids. This CDR3 is CASSYSMTSGGSTQYF. In nucleotides, the CDR3 is TGTGCCAGCAGTTACTCGATGACTAGCGGAGGCTCGACCCAGTACTTC.

Worth noting for this clonotype: This may be a read error, as it is one base from a much larger clone. This chain links TRBV5-6 with TRBJ2-3, with D uncertain. Germline-derived CDR1 and CDR2 are SGHDT and YYEEEE. This CDR3 is built from 12 residues. The DNA of the CDR3 is TGTGCCAGCAGCTCCCTCACAGATACGCATTATTTT. Translated: CASSSLTDTHYF.

The chain combines TRBV6-5 with TRBJ1-3, with unresolved D. V lost 4 bases to trimming and J lost 0 bases, with 10 bases between them. There are 15 residues in the CDR3. Germline values: CDR1 MNHEY, CDR2 SVGAGI. This CDR3 reads CASSFGLTSGNTIYF. The CDR3 region has the DNA TGTGCCAGCAGTTTCGGACTGACCTCTGGAAACACCATATATTTT.

The rearrangement uses TRBV7-8 and TRBJ2-3; D is perhaps TRBD2 (6 bases). Trimming left V 5 bases short and J 4 bases short, with 13 bases between. Germline V gives CDR1 SGHVS, CDR2 FQNEAQ. The CDR3 is 14 amino acids. The CDR3 spells CASSRLGGSDTQYF. The CDR3 coding sequence is TGTGCCAGCAGCCGACTAGGTGGGTCAGATACGCAGTATTTT.

The V gene is TRBV5-5, the J gene TRBJ2-7; unclear D gene. Germline values: CDR1 SGHKS, CDR2 YYEKEE (reference sequence). This CDR3 is built from 12 residues. Trimming removed 0 bases at V and 8 bases at J, with 9 bases between. The CDR3 loop is CASSLDDEKQYF. CDR3 nucleotides: TGTGCCAGCAGCTTGGATGACGAAAAGCAGTACTTC.

CDR3 DNA: TGTGCCAGCAGTGCGGGGCCCGAGCAGTTCTTC. Its protein product is CASSAGPEQFF. V gene TRBV27 combines with J gene TRBJ2-1; a possible D gene is TRBD2 (6 bases). V was pared by 5 bases and J by 10 bases, with 9 bases between. CDR3 length equals 11 residues. Germline V gene data show CDR1 as MNHEY and CDR2 as SMNVEV (reference sequence).

V is TRBV29-1 and J is TRBJ2-7; 8 bases line up with TRBD1. The CDR3 totals 13 residues. The germline V gene encodes CDR1 SQVTM and CDR2 ANQGSEA. Trimming removed 4 bases from V and 5 bases from J; junction bases left unmatched: 7. CDR3 nucleotide sequence: TGCAGCGTTGTATACAGGGGGATACACGAGCAGTACTTC. This sequence encodes CSVVYRGIHEQYF.

CDR3 DNA: TGTGCCAGCAGCTTAGAATCCGGCCTAGCGGGCTCCTACGAGCAGTACTTC. This codes for CASSLESGLAGSYEQYF. The rearrangement joins TRBV11-2 to TRBJ2-7, with 8 bases aligning to TRBD2. The trim removed 0 bases at V and 0 bases at J, leaving 7 bases unmatched. This CDR3 is 17 amino acids long. Looked up from germline, CDR1 is SGHAT and CDR2 is FQNNGV.

The chain joins TRBV29-1 to TRBJ2-5; D call uncertain. The CDR3 runs 12 residues. Between the trimmed V and J ends, which lost 7 bases and 4 bases, there was a span of 13 bases. In germline, CDR1 is SQVTM, CDR2 ANQGSEA. The CDR3 DNA reads TGCAGCGCCATTTGGAGTGGAGAGACCCAGTACTTC. Its translation: CSAIWSGETQYF.

The chain joins TRBV5-1 to TRBJ1-1; 9 bases line up with TRBD1. V lost 4 bases, J lost 0 bases, and 4 bases stayed unmatched. Looked up from germline, CDR1 is SGHRS and CDR2 is YFSETQ. This CDR3 spans 15 amino acids. CDR3 bases: TGCGCCAGCAGCAGCGACAGGGGGATGAACACTGAAGCTTTCTTT. It is translated as CASSSDRGMNTEAFF.

The chain couples TRBV19 to TRBJ1-5, with D hard to call. There are 15 residues in the CDR3. Germline CDR1 LNHDA, CDR2 SQIVND (reference sequence). The V and J ends lost 7 bases and 7 bases respectively, with 20 bases between them. CDR3 region: CASKRSDPSTQPQHF. CDR3 nucleotides: TGTGCCAGTAAAAGATCGGACCCGTCGACCCAGCCCCAGCATTTT.

The CDR3 loop reads CASSYRQTLLFMNTEAFF. In DNA, the CDR3 is TGTGCCAGCAGTTATCGGCAGACTCTACTCTTCATGAACACTGAAGCTTTCTTT. The rearrangement uses TRBV6-5 and TRBJ1-1; D gene ambiguous. The CDR3 runs 18 residues. Looked up from germline, CDR1 is MNHEY and CDR2 is SVGAGI. Trimming took 3 bases from V and 0 from J, leaving 20 bases between them.

The V and J genes are TRBV10-2 and TRBJ1-6; a weak D match, TRBD1 (5 bases). V lost 2 bases and J 5 bases, leaving 16 bases between the germline ends. The CDR3 extends over 17 amino acids. Looked up from germline, CDR1 is WSHSY and CDR2 is SAAADI. The CDR3 nucleotides are TGCGCCAGCAGTGAGCCGAACAACGGGGGTAATAATTCACCCCTCCACTTT. It yields the protein CASSEPNNGGNNSPLHF.

This chain joins TRBV18 and TRBJ2-7, with 8 bases matching TRBD1. The germline V gene encodes CDR1 KGHSH and CDR2 LQKENI. Unmatched junction bases numbered 9, after V lost 3 bases and J lost 2 bases. The CDR3 consists of 16 residues. CDR3 bases: TGTGCCAGCTCACCCCAGGCAGGGGGCACTACCTACGAGCAGTACTTC. This codes for CASSPQAGGTTYEQYF.

CDR3 residues: CSAQQGTGSYEQYF. The CDR3 coding sequence is TGCAGTGCCCAACAAGGGACGGGTTCCTACGAGCAGTACTTC. The V gene is TRBV20-1, the J gene TRBJ2-7; D may be TRBD1 or TRBD2 (5 bases each). This CDR3 has 14 residues. Germline CDR1 and CDR2: DFQATT and SNEGSKA (reference sequence). Between the trimmed V and J ends, which lost 6 bases and 1 base, there was a span of 16 bases.

The chain carries TRBV10-3 and TRBJ1-1; possible D gene TRBD1, 6 bases. The V end lost 6 bases, the J end lost 11 bases, and 19 bases lay between the germline ends. The length of the CDR3 is 13 residues. Germline V lookup: CDR1 ENHRY, CDR2 SYGVKD. In DNA, the CDR3 is TGTGCCATCAGGAGAGACAGGTCTAATACGGCTTTCTTT. It translates to CAIRRDRSNTAFF.

This clonotype has ten or more counts. V is TRBV20-1 and J is TRBJ2-1; maybe TRBD2 (6 bases). This CDR3 has 13 residues. Looked up from germline, CDR1 is DFQATT and CDR2 is SNEGSKA (reference sequence). Trimming left V 5 bases short and J 6 bases short, with 14 bases between. In DNA, the CDR3 is TGCAGTGCTCTCCGCGGGACGGTCAATGAGCAGTTCTTC. Translation gives CSALRGTVNEQFF.

In its sample, this clonotype was seen many times. The rearrangement links TRBV4-2 to TRBJ2-2; TRBD2 aligns across 13 bases. The germline V gene encodes CDR1 LGHNA and CDR2 YNFKEQ. V shed 1 base and J 3 bases; nucleotides not matched to a gene: 11. CDR3 length: 20 residues. The CDR3 region is CASSQAGRQLAGGDTGELFF. CDR3 nucleotide sequence: TGTGCCAGCAGCCAAGCGGGTAGGCAACTAGCGGGAGGGGACACCGGGGAGCTGTTTTTT.

This clonotype was seen a handful of times. The chain links TRBV9 to TRBJ2-7; D remains unclear. The CDR3 sequence is 14 residues long. Germline CDR1 is SGDLS and CDR2 is YYNGEE. V lost 0 bases and J 2 bases, leaving 9 bases between the germline ends. The CDR3: CASSVVGEPYEQYF. CDR3 in DNA: TGTGCCAGCAGCGTAGTTGGGGAACCCTACGAGCAGTACTTC.

V is TRBV25-1 and J is TRBJ1-4; unclear D gene. With 5 bases removed from V and 5 bases from J, the gap between germline ends came to 15 bases. The V gene's germline CDR1 is MGHDK and CDR2 SYGVNS. The CDR3 covers 15 residues. CDR3 in DNA: TGTGCCAGCAGTTCAACCCAGGTTGTCAATGAAAAACTGTTTTTT. As protein: CASSSTQVVNEKLFF.

This clonotype was counted only a few times. This chain connects TRBV3-1 to TRBJ1-2; tentatively, D is TRBD1 (5 bases). CDR3 size: 13 residues. Per the germline V gene, CDR1 is LGHDT and CDR2 is YNNKEL (reference sequence). V lost 2 bases to trimming and J lost 2 bases, with 6 bases between them. CDR3 in amino acids: CASSQSGNYGYTF. The CDR3 region has the DNA TGTGCCAGCAGCCAATCAGGGAACTATGGCTACACCTTC.